These 12 T cell receptor beta chains originate from one sample sequenced in a study of blood T cell repertoires in COVID-19. The method was immunoSEQ multiplex PCR; TCRdb's version includes in-frame clones alone and lacks a portion of them. The sample has hundreds of thousands of clones, about nine tenths seen once; the top ten hold approximately 7.4%. Source material: peripheral blood. The receptors here all came from a woman aged 70 to 79 with COVID-19, enrolled during active disease.

The gene calls are TRBV3-1 (or the pseudogene TRBV3-2) and TRBJ2-1, with 8 bases fitting TRBD2. The CDR3 is 15 residues long. V dropped 7 bases and J dropped 5; count of bases not matched to a gene: 10. Germline V gene data show CDR1 as LGHDT and CDR2 as YNNKEL (reference sequence). The CDR3 spells CASTPRAGVHNEQFF. The DNA of the CDR3 is TGTGCCAGCACCCCAAGAGCGGGGGTCCACAATGAGCAGTTCTTC.

The chain couples TRBV7-8 to TRBJ2-5; possibly TRBD1 for D (5 bases). The V gene's germline CDR1 is SGHVS and CDR2 FQNEAQ. The V end was cut by 4 bases, the J end by 5 bases, with 11 bases between. The CDR3 runs 13 residues. The CDR3 spells CASSSFDSETQYF. CDR3 DNA: TGTGCCAGCAGCTCTTTTGACAGCGAGACCCAGTACTTC.

This chain links TRBV5-4 with TRBJ2-5, with no clear D. This CDR3 has 14 amino acids. V was pared by 0 bases and J by 5 bases, with 11 bases between. The germline CDR1 and CDR2 sequences are SGHNT and YYREEE (reference sequence). The DNA for the CDR3 is TGTGCCAGCAGCTTGGTCGGGTATCGGGAGACCCAGTACTTC. This sequence encodes CASSLVGYRETQYF.

This clone was detected once. The rearrangement uses TRBV30 and TRBJ1-3; D call uncertain. V dropped 5 bases and J dropped 0 bases, with 14 bases sitting between them. The germline CDR1 and CDR2 sequences are GTSNPN and SVGIG (reference sequence). The length of the CDR3 is 15 residues. The DNA of the CDR3 is TGTGCCTGGTCGCCATGGCGGGACTCTGGAAACACCATATATTTT. As protein: CAWSPWRDSGNTIYF. Together with reference TRBV30 and TRBJ1-3, the CDR3 gives the full variable domain: SQTIHQWPATLVQPVGSPLSLECTVEGTSNPNLYWYRQAAGRGLQLLFYSVGIGQISSEVPQNLSASRPQDRQFILSSKKLLLSDSGFYLCAWSPWRDSGNTIYFGEGSWLTVV.

J is TRBJ1-5 and V is TRBV19, with 8 bases matching TRBD1. The CDR3 is 16 amino acids. Trimming removed 5 bases from V and 3 bases from J; junction bases left unmatched: 9. The V gene's germline CDR1 is LNHDA and CDR2 SQIVND (reference sequence). The CDR3, as DNA: TGTGCCAGTAGTTTCCCCGGACAGGGCTACAATCAGCCCCAGCATTTT. This translates into CASSFPGQGYNQPQHF. Drawing the rest from reference TRBV19 and TRBJ1-5, the complete variable domain is DGGITQSPKYLFRKEGQNVTLSCEQNLNHDAMYWYRQDPGQGLRLIYYSQIVNDFQKGDIAEGYSVSREKKESFPLTVTSAQKNPTAFYLCASSFPGQGYNQPQHFGDGTRLSIL.

The chain carries TRBV2 and TRBJ1-3, with D possibly TRBD1 on 6 matching bases. This CDR3 region has 16 residues. With 5 bases removed from V and 1 base from J, the gap between germline ends came to 15 bases. The V gene's germline CDR1 is SNHLY and CDR2 FYNNEI. In DNA form, the CDR3 reads TGTGCCAGCAGTCTGCCTAGGACAGAGTCTGGAAACACCATATATTTT. Its translation is CASSLPRTESGNTIYF.

This clone has a single count. The chain combines TRBV24-1 with TRBJ2-5; 7 positions agree with TRBD1. CDR1 and CDR2 (germline): KGHDR, SFDVKD. Losses at the gene ends were 9 bases for V and 5 bases for J; bases not matched to a gene: 14. The CDR3 is 15 amino acids. This CDR3 reads CATSWGQSQGETQYF. For the CDR3, the DNA is TGTGCCACCTCCTGGGGACAGTCCCAAGGGGAGACCCAGTACTTC.

V is TRBV10-1 and J is TRBJ1-2; D not certain. V lost 4 bases and J 4 bases, leaving 19 bases between the germline ends. The germline gives CDR1 WNHNN, CDR2 SYGVQD (reference sequence). The CDR3 spans 16 residues. Here the CDR3 DNA reads TGCGCCAGCAGTGTAGTAAAAGGAGAACCGCTCTATGGCTACACCTTC. It encodes CASSVVKGEPLYGYTF.

V gene TRBV10-3 combines with J gene TRBJ1-6; the match to TRBD1 covers 8 bases. Unmatched junction bases numbered 11, after V lost 7 bases and J lost 9 bases. Germline V gene sequence: CDR1 ENHRY, CDR2 SYGVKD. This CDR3 has 15 amino acids. In DNA form, the CDR3 reads TGTGCCATCACTGAAACCGGACAGGGACTTTCACCCCTCCACTTT. Protein product: CAITETGQGLSPLHF.

J is TRBJ2-2 and V is TRBV18, with unresolved D. The V gene's germline CDR1 is KGHSH and CDR2 LQKENI. The CDR3 contains 13 residues. Trimming cost V 4 bases and J 5 bases, with 8 bases left between them. The CDR3 region is CASSRTGTGELFF. Written as DNA, the CDR3 is TGTGCCAGCTCACGTACTGGTACCGGGGAGCTGTTTTTT.

The chain employs TRBV15 and TRBJ2-1; 8 bases agree with TRBD2. The CDR3 runs to 14 residues. J lost 4 bases, V lost 6 bases, and 5 bases had no gene match. Germline assignment: CDR1 LNHNV and CDR2 YYDKDF (reference sequence). The CDR3 DNA reads TGTGCCACCAGAGGGTCTAGCGGGTACAATGAGCAGTTCTTC. As protein: CATRGSSGYNEQFF.

This chain uses TRBV27 with TRBJ2-5; D is perhaps TRBD1 (6 bases). The CDR3 runs to 16 residues. CDR1 MNHEY and CDR2 SMNVEV come from the germline V gene (reference sequence). V dropped 0 bases and J dropped 1 base, with 12 bases sitting between them. The CDR3 DNA sequence: TGTGCCAGCAGTTTATCCCCGATGGACAGCCAAGAGACCCAGTACTTC. Protein: CASSLSPMDSQETQYF.